This record looks at one TCR beta chain sequence and its context. There is no known antigen for this receptor. Within one base of it there is no much larger clone, and no base qualities were kept. These data belong to a study of cytomegalovirus exposure and HLA in healthy donors (dated by TCRdb to about 2017). With respect to the entire study: An earlier analysis of some 600 of the donors reported around 280 Gb of sequence data and 117 million unique TCR beta sequences obtained from around 190 million T cells. Among over 350 genotyped donors of the cohort, an average of 235,054 unique TCR beta nucleotide sequences were sequenced per donor, around 20% of them non-productive. Roughly 5 DR-DQ haplotypes were handled as single units for association and clustering, since linkage in the cohort was strong. Alongside the repertoire data, information on donor age, sex, ethnicity and CMV serostatus was compiled. An earlier analysis of 587 of the donors used high-throughput TCR beta sequencing to judge whether each TCR beta V gene segment behaved as functional or pseudogenic. High-throughput TCR immunosequencing, statistical association of individual TCRs with disease status, and machine learning were combined to predict cytomegalovirus infection status. Every repertoire in the discovery cohort had been generated on one and the same sequencing platform. Besides the first cohort of around 670 subjects, a separate validation cohort made up of roughly 130 different subjects was used. Among the 398 genotyped donors, about 83% belonged to the genetic ancestry cluster associated with self-reported Caucasian donors. Using immunosequencing, the study profiled T cell repertoires from about 620 subjects and related those repertoires to cytomegalovirus serostatus. Rather than drawing on any new phenotypic data, the later analysis identified candidate immune exposures from TCR beta sequences and the way those sequences occurred across donors. A later genetic analysis used genome-wide SNP genotypes for about 60% of the roughly 700 donors, treating that subset as a discovery cohort. Typing coverage differed by locus: A, B, C, DRB1 and DQB1 were typed in about 620-640 donors, DQA1 in 500 to 550, DPA1 in 606, and DPB1 in around 440. The study aimed to test whether signatures of past pathogen exposure could be identified by cataloging public T cell receptors. Both class I and class II loci were covered by HLA typing, at four-digit resolution. Approximately 300 gigabases of sequencing data and tens of millions of unique TCR sequences made up an early release that covered nearly 650 HLA-typed donors. In a later analysis, previously published TCR beta repertoires from hundreds of donors were re-analyzed and high-resolution HLA genotyping was added so that TCR occurrence patterns could be studied.

Overall study results and their limits: Immune exposure information for the cohort was limited to CMV serostatus. HLA typing was unavailable for some donors at each locus, so association tests used only the typed subset. Most TCR sequences were observed very rarely across donors, whereas some public TCRs were present in many individuals. The presence/absence analyses assumed that sequencing depth was roughly uniform across donors, and that assumption may not be true. Broadly in line with IMGT annotations, most TCR beta V segments showed up in productive rearrangements about 87% or about 30% of the time in an earlier analysis of approximately 600 of the donors. A group of highly shared sequence variants was considered likely to be a technical artifact of the sequencing pipeline. In vitro tests confirmed that three of the cytomegalovirus-associated TCR beta chains recognize cytomegalovirus antigens. A further reported finding was that TCR beta sequences accurately predicted the HLA-A and HLA-B alleles for most subjects in the first cohort. Strong co-occurrence of HLA alleles, especially DR and DQ, made assigning TCR associations to individual alleles difficult. Several of the top co-occurrence clusters appeared to be linked to parvovirus B19, influenza, CMV and Epstein-Barr virus, according to a later analysis. The cohort was sequenced for TCR beta chains only, and without alpha or paired-chain data the features that could be detected were limited. A later analysis found that most CMV-associated TCR beta chains appeared HLA-restricted, with HLA associations seemingly driven largely by CMV exposure. According to the authors, the approach could potentially be generalized to other disease states and immunological phenotypes. According to a later genetic analysis, donors in an Asian-associated ancestry cluster had fewer N-insertions in productive TCRs than the approximately 650-donor mean. A later analysis found that HLA-associated TCR beta chains were more clonally expanded and had lower generation probabilities than equally common non-associated chains. The classifier was reported to diagnose cytomegalovirus status with high specificity and sensitivity in both the original cohort and the validation cohort. Correlated functional status among segregating V segments might reflect linkage disequilibrium, but an unknown experimental factor could not be ruled out. In a later analysis, the rate of TCR association differed among HLA loci, with DRB1 alleles having the most associated TCRs and HLA-C alleles having the fewest. An association between a missense DCLRE1C variant and V-gene and J-gene trimming of TCR beta chains was found in a later genetic analysis and replicated in an independent cohort. Specific HLA alleles were associated with 15,000 to 20,000 TCR beta sequences at a false discovery rate of 0.05 in a later analysis. The study gave a list of more than 150 TCR beta chains associated with cytomegalovirus. Because counts were too low, approximately 18 rarely observed V segments, including chromosome 9 orphons, were excluded from the earlier analysis of about 500 of the donors.

The cohort consisted of some 670 healthy bone marrow donors. At the time of sampling, every cohort member was nominally healthy, though immune exposures that went unrecorded were likely present. The donor tested CMV seropositive, placing the donor among the approximately 290 seropositive members of the cohort. A peripheral blood sample was provided by each donor, and peripheral blood mononuclear cells were used for TCR beta sequencing. The Qiagen DNeasy Blood Extraction Kit was used to extract genomic DNA from the blood cell samples. The library was generated by the immunoSEQ multiplex PCR assay. For the multiplex PCR, a mixture combining 60 forward primers for TCR Vbeta segments and 13 reverse primers for TCR Jbeta segments was used. A multiplex PCR assay on genomic DNA amplified the CDR3 region of rearranged TCR beta genes. The amplified TCR beta libraries were sequenced on the Illumina HiSeq System as 87-base-pair reads. Turning to the authors' computational methods: Across the 600 to 700 repertoires, a later analysis counted tens of millions of unique TCR beta chains, 9 million to 14 million of which were shared by at least two donors. A nearest-neighbor algorithm error-corrected the raw reads and collapsed the reads into unique sequences, merging closely related sequences to remove PCR and sequencing errors. To assign V, D and J gene segments, CDR3 sequences were aligned to IMGT reference sequences. Each retained sequence needed at least a six-nucleotide match to both a V gene segment and a J gene segment. A rearrangement was called productive if the CDR3 had no stop codons and remained in frame with V and J, and every other rearrangement was called non-productive. Following IMGT convention, CDR3 was defined as the stretch from the second conserved V-encoded cysteine up to the conserved J-encoded phenylalanine. The earlier analysis of fewer than 700 of the donors excluded sequences that lacked an unambiguous match to a single V gene segment. An earlier analysis of fewer than 650 of the donors classified V segments as functional when productive rearrangements were above 56.7% and as segregating when the standard deviation between donors was above 5%. A statistical classification framework was built for diagnosing cytomegalovirus status from the catalog of TCR beta chain sequences. A later analysis assigned V and J genes by comparing TCR nucleotide sequences with IMGT/GENE-DB human TR gene sequences. In a later analysis, CDR3 sequences and most-parsimonious VDJ recombination scenarios were assigned using the TCRdist pipeline. In a later analysis, each TCR beta chain was defined by its CDR3 amino acid sequence together with its V-gene family, and reads without a unique V-gene family were excluded. As a way to deal with suspected cross-contamination and a sequencing artifact, a later analysis dropped 450 to 700 nucleotide sequences that were highly shared and had low generation probability. In a later analysis, a clonal expansion index was calculated for each public chain from normalized within-repertoire ranks of inferred template counts. Generation probabilities in a later analysis came from a VDJ recombination model fitted to out-of-frame rearrangements, and those results were checked against IGoR. In a later analysis, hypergeometric tests were used to score TCR-TCR, TCR-HLA and TCR-CMV co-occurrence, with a repertoire-size bias correction applied to TCR pairs. False discovery rates were estimated in a later analysis by permuting HLA or CMV assignments 20 times. A later analysis grouped co-occurring TCRs with DBSCAN, adding TCRdist sequence similarity when clustering within HLA-allele-positive subsets. For co-occurrence clustering, repertoires with fewer than 30,000 or more than 120,000 public chains were excluded, along with about five repertoires with anomalous nucleotide sharing. The source is immuneACCESS, and TCRdb retained only in-frame sequences with V and J called. Part of the clones is not carried over; for the studies checked, unresolved V genes explain less than half of this, and the remainder is unexplained. V and J calls and clone size are copied from that table; D and trimming were computed from the DNA. The sample profile shows some 180,000 clones; around 80% of them were found once. About 3.8% of the sample goes to the ten largest clones.

This sequence originates from a woman aged 60-70 years in good health and CMV-seropositive. Material for sequencing was PBMCs.

The DNA is TGTGCCAGCACCCGCGGGCGCCTCCCCTCCTACAATGAGCAGTTCTTC. Translation gives CASTRGRLPSYNEQFF. The rearrangement combines TRBV9 with TRBJ2-1; a tentative D match to TRBD2 spans 5 bases. The trim is 6 bases for V and 0 bases for J, with a gap of 16 bases between the germline ends. From cysteine to phenylalanine, the CDR3 is 16 amino acids long. The read is trimmed to its CDR3 DNA, 48 bases read in frame from base 1. CDR1 and CDR2 are drawn from the germline V gene: SGDLS, YYNGEE.